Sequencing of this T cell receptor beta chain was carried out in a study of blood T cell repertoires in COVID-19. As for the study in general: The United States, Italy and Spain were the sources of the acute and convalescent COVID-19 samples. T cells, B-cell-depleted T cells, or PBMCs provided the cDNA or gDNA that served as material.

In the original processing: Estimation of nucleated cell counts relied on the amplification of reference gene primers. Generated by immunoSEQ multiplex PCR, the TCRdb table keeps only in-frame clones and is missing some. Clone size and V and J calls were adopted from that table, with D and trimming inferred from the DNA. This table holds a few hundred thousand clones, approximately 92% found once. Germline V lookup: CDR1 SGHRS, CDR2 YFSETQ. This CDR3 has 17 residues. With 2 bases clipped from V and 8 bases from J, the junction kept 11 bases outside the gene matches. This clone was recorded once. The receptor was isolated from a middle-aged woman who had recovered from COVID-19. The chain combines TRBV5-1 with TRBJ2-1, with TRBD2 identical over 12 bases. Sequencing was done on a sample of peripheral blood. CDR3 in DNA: TGCGCCAGCAGCTTAATATTACTAGCGGGGGGCGGGGATGAGCAGTTCTTC. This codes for CASSLILLAGGGDEQFF.